This TCR beta chain was captured in a study of blood T cell repertoires in COVID-19. This CDR3 has 16 residues. V lost 0 bases to trimming and J lost 6 bases; unmatched junction nucleotides: 9. The germline CDR1 and CDR2 sequences are SGDLS and YYNGEE. Sequenced by immunoSEQ multiplex PCR; TCRdb stores in-frame clones only, minus some. The data hold around 250,000 clones, with 82% observed a single time. This clone was recorded once. The TCR sequence derives from a woman under 30 with acute or convalescent COVID-19. This chain uses TRBV9 with TRBJ2-7, with 10 bases lining up with TRBD2. The sequenced sample was peripheral blood. For the CDR3, the DNA is TGTGCCAGCAGCGTAGGAGGGGCTAGCGGGAGTTCCGAGCAGTACTTC. Translation gives CASSVGGASGSSEQYF.